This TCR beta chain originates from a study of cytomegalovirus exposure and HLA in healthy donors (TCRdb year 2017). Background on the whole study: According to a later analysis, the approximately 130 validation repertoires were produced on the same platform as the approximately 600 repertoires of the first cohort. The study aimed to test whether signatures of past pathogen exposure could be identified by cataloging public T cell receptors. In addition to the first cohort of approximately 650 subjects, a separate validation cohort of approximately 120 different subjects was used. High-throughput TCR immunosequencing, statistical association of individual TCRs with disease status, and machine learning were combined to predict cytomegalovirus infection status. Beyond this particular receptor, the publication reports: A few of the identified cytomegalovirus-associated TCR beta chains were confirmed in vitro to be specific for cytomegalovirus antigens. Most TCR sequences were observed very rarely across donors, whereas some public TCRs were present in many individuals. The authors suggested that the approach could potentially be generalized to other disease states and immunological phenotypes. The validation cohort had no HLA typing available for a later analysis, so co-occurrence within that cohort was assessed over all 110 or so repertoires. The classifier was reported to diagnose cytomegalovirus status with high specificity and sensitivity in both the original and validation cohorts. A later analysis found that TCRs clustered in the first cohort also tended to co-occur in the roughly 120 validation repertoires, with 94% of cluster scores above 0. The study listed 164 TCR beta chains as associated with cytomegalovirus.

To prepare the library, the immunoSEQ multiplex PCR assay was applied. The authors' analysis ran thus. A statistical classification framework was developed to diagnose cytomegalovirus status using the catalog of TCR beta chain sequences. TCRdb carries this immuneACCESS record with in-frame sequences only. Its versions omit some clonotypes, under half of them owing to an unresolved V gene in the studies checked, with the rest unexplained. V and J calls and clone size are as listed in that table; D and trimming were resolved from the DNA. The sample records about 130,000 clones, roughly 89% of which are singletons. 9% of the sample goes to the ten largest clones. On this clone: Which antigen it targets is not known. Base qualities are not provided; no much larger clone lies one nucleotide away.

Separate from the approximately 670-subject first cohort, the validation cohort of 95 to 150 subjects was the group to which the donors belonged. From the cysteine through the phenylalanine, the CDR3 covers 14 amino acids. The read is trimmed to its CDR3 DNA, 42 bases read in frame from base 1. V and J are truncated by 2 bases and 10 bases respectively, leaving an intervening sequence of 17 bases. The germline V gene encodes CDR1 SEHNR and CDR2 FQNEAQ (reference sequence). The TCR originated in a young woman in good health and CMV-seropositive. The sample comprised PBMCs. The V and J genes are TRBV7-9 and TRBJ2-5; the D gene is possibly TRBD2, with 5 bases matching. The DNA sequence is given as TGTGCCAGCAGCTTACTCGCGGGCCGTCAAGACCAGTACTTC. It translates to CASSLLAGRQDQYF.